These 16 T cell receptor beta chains share one sample of origin, sequenced in a study of cytomegalovirus exposure and HLA in healthy donors. Clones were sequenced by immunoSEQ multiplex PCR, and TCRdb holds only the in-frame ones, with some missing. Of 170,000 or so clones listed, 84% are singletons. Sequencing was performed on PBMCs. The receptors here all came from a woman aged 18-29 years in good health and CMV-seropositive.

The gene calls are TRBV4-3 and TRBJ2-3; tentatively, D is TRBD2 (6 bases). V was shortened by 2 bases and J by 3 bases, with 12 bases between the two germline ends. The CDR3 is made up of 15 amino acids. From germline, CDR1 is LGHNA and CDR2 YSLEER. The CDR3 reads CASSQLEGWTDTQYF. CDR3 DNA: TGCGCCAGCAGCCAATTGGAGGGGTGGACAGATACGCAGTATTTT.

The genes are TRBV11-3 and TRBJ1-5; D unclear. Trimming took off 3 bases at V and 3 bases at J, with 9 bases between the two ends. From germline, CDR1 is SGHNT and CDR2 YENEEA. This CDR3 spans 14 amino acids. The CDR3 DNA is TGTGCCAGCAGCTTCCCCAGGCACAATCAGCCCCAGCATTTT. Protein product: CASSFPRHNQPQHF.

The chain is built from TRBV19 and TRBJ1-6, with 8 positions matching TRBD1. CDR1 and CDR2 from the germline V gene are LNHDA and SQIVND (reference sequence). This CDR3 has 16 amino acids. The ends lost 3 bases at V and 14 bases at J; junction bases unmatched: 15. CDR3 sequence reads: CASSIGRDRRFLALHF. CDR3 coding DNA: TGTGCCAGTAGTATCGGACGGGACAGGCGTTTCTTGGCCCTCCACTTT.

This clone was seen ten or more times. The V and J genes are TRBV5-6 and TRBJ1-3; TRBD1 matches at 7 bases. The V gene's germline CDR1 is SGHDT and CDR2 YYEEEE. CDR3 size: 15 residues. With 0 bases clipped from V and 4 bases from J, the junction kept 4 bases outside the gene matches. CDR3 sequence reads: CASSLVPGQGNTIYF. In DNA form, the CDR3 reads TGTGCCAGCAGCTTGGTTCCGGGACAGGGAAACACCATATATTTT.

The CDR3: CASSLWRDSPLHF. CDR3 DNA: TGTGCCAGCAGTTTATGGAGGGATTCACCCCTCCACTTT. V and J are TRBV27 and TRBJ1-6, with D unresolved. Looked up from germline, CDR1 is MNHEY and CDR2 is SMNVEV (reference sequence). The CDR3 is made up of 13 amino acids. Trimming cost V 1 base and J 8 bases, with 6 bases left between them.

The chain employs TRBV5-5 and TRBJ1-4; D gene ambiguous. The length of the CDR3 is 14 residues. Germline V gene sequence: CDR1 SGHKS, CDR2 YYEKEE (reference sequence). Between the trimmed V and J ends, which lost 1 base and 4 bases, there was a span of 8 bases. CDR3 DNA: TGTGCCAGCAGCTTGCCGGGGTATAATGAAAAACTGTTTTTT. Protein sequence: CASSLPGYNEKLFF.

DNA for the CDR3: TGTGCCAGTAGTATAACCGGGTTGGAGTTTGGCTACACCTTC. Protein product: CASSITGLEFGYTF. V usage is TRBV19 and J usage is TRBJ1-2; D is ambiguous. The CDR3 extends over 14 amino acids. Per the germline V gene, CDR1 is LNHDA and CDR2 is SQIVND (reference sequence). The V gene lost 2 bases and the J gene lost 7 bases, with 14 bases spanning the gap. The variable domain in full, completed from reference TRBV19 and TRBJ1-2, reads DGGITQSPKYLFRKEGQNVTLSCEQNLNHDAMYWYRQDPGQGLRLIYYSQIVNDFQKGDIAEGYSVSREKKESFPLTVTSAQKNPTAFYLCASSITGLEFGYTFGSGTRLTVV.

The chain employs TRBV9 and TRBJ2-1; no definite D call. The CDR3 runs to 12 residues. CDR1 and CDR2 (germline): SGDLS, YYNGEE. V dropped 2 bases and J dropped 8 bases, with 8 bases sitting between them. The CDR3 nucleotides are TGTGCCAGCAGCGTCGGTGCGTATGAGCAGTTCTTC. It codes for CASSVGAYEQFF.

V gene TRBV4-3 combines with J gene TRBJ1-5; TRBD1 agrees at 7 bases. The V segment lost 4 bases and the J segment 7 bases; nucleotides outside the gene matches: 10. Germline V gene sequence: CDR1 LGHNA, CDR2 YSLEER. This CDR3 is 15 amino acids long. CDR3: CASSPGGGSKQPQHF. The CDR3 nucleotides read TGCGCCAGCAGCCCAGGAGGGGGCAGTAAGCAGCCCCAGCATTTT.

The chain joins TRBV29-1 to TRBJ1-2, with 8 bases identical to TRBD1. The junction had 16 bases not matched to a gene; V was cut back by 6 bases and J by 7 bases. The CDR3 consists of 15 residues. Germline CDR1 SQVTM, CDR2 ANQGSEA. The CDR3 here is CSVGLGAGGFGGYTF. The CDR3 DNA is TGCAGCGTGGGCCTAGGGGCAGGGGGCTTTGGTGGCTACACCTTC.

The CDR3 loop reads CASSGLGTVGTEAFF. CDR3 nucleotide sequence: TGTGCCAGCAGTGGACTGGGAACGGTTGGCACTGAAGCTTTCTTT. The chain links TRBV6-5 to TRBJ1-1; D not certain. Germline V gene sequence: CDR1 MNHEY, CDR2 SVGAGI. The CDR3 covers 15 residues. V lost 5 bases and J lost 4, with 17 bases in between.

V and J are TRBV5-6 and TRBJ1-6; TRBD1 aligns across 10 bases. Germline CDR1 reads SGHDT; CDR2 reads YYEEEE. J gave up 5 bases and V 4 bases, and 9 bases lay outside the gene matches. The CDR3 runs 17 residues. CDR3 sequence (DNA): TGTGCCAGCAGCACCCGGGACAGGGGTTGGAATAATTCACCCCTCCACTTT. The encoded protein is CASSTRDRGWNNSPLHF.

This chain connects TRBV2 to TRBJ2-1; no firm D call. The CDR3 has 13 residues. The germline V gene encodes CDR1 SNHLY and CDR2 FYNNEI. Trimming pared 6 bases from V and 5 bases from J, leaving 11 bases between. CDR3 residues: CASRGRADNEQFF. CDR3 DNA: TGTGCCAGCAGAGGCCGCGCGGACAATGAGCAGTTCTTC.

This chain uses TRBV5-6 with TRBJ2-5, with 9 bases fitting TRBD2. Unmatched junction bases numbered 4, after V lost 0 bases and J lost 1 base. CDR1 is SGHDT and CDR2 is YYEEEE in the germline V gene. The CDR3 is made up of 16 amino acids. The CDR3: CASSLALAGLQETQYF. CDR3 coding DNA: TGTGCCAGCAGCTTGGCTCTAGCGGGGCTCCAAGAGACCCAGTACTTC.

The V and J genes are TRBV7-8 and TRBJ1-6; TRBD1 matches 9 bases. The trim removed 3 bases at V and 10 bases at J, leaving 10 bases unmatched. Germline loops: CDR1 SGHVS, CDR2 FQNEAQ. The CDR3 extends over 16 amino acids. CDR3 DNA: TGTGCCAGCAGCTTGCGGACAGGGGTATTCGGCTCACCCCTCCACTTT. It codes for CASSLRTGVFGSPLHF.

The chain is built from TRBV10-3 and TRBJ1-2; TRBD1 matches at 7 bases. CDR1 is ENHRY and CDR2 is SYGVKD in the germline V gene. The J segment lost 2 bases and the V segment lost 3 bases, leaving 6 bases of the junction unmatched. The CDR3 spans 15 residues. The CDR3, as DNA: TGTGCCATCAGTGATGTAGGGGGCGTCAACTATGGCTACACCTTC. Translated, it gives CAISDVGGVNYGYTF.